Each of the 10 T cell receptor beta chains below was sequenced from the same sample in a study of early stage breast cancer tumors. Sequenced by immunoSEQ multiplex PCR; TCRdb stores in-frame clones only, minus some. The table has 25,000 to 35,000 clones, more than 80% seen once. The sequenced sample was blood. These receptors all come from a person between 55 and 69 years old with breast cancer.

Details on this clone: Other DNA variants within this sample encode the same CDR3. The chain joins TRBV7-8 to TRBJ1-2; D gene ambiguous. This CDR3 is 14 amino acids long. V lost 1 base to trimming and J lost 0 bases, with 6 bases between them. Germline loops: CDR1 SGHVS, CDR2 FQNEAQ. CDR3 sequence reads: CASSLVSANYGYTF. The CDR3 region has the DNA TGTGCCAGCAGCTTAGTCTCGGCTAACTATGGCTACACCTTC.

This chain links TRBV28 with TRBJ2-7; 9 bases are shared with TRBD1. Per the germline V gene, CDR1 is MDHEN and CDR2 is SYDVKM. CDR3 length: 14 residues. V dropped 6 bases and J dropped 3; count of bases not matched to a gene: 6. The CDR3 coding sequence is TGTGCCAGCAGGCCTCCGGGACAGGGCTACGAGCAGTACTTC. Its translation is CASRPPGQGYEQYF.

The CDR3 DNA follows: TGTGCCAGCAGCTCCGGGGACAGGGGGAATGAGCAGTTCTTC. Encoded protein: CASSSGDRGNEQFF. The gene calls are TRBV11-1 and TRBJ2-1; 11 bases agree with TRBD1. The CDR3 covers 14 residues. Unmatched junction bases numbered 3, after V lost 4 bases and J lost 7 bases. CDR1 is SGHAT and CDR2 is FQDESV in the germline V gene (reference sequence).

The V and J genes are TRBV5-1 and TRBJ1-1; D gene uncertain. This CDR3 has 15 residues. Trimming took 0 bases from V and 1 from J, leaving 10 bases between them. Looked up from germline, CDR1 is SGHRS and CDR2 is YFSETQ. The CDR3 region is CASSLEQSKNTEAFF. The CDR3 DNA is TGCGCCAGCAGCTTGGAACAGAGTAAGAACACTGAAGCTTTCTTT.

The table lists this clone with a count of one. The chain carries TRBV19 and TRBJ1-5; D is undetermined. Germline values: CDR1 LNHDA, CDR2 SQIVND (reference sequence). The CDR3 length is 13 residues. With 10 bases removed from V and 0 bases from J, the gap between germline ends came to 10 bases. The chain's CDR3 is CATRDTSNQPQHF. CDR3 DNA: TGTGCCACCAGAGACACTAGCAATCAGCCCCAGCATTTT.

The chain carries TRBV27 and TRBJ2-2; D is undetermined. The V gene lost 6 bases and the J gene lost 4 bases, with 18 bases spanning the gap. This CDR3 is 16 amino acids long. Germline values: CDR1 MNHEY, CDR2 SMNVEV (reference sequence). As DNA, the CDR3 is TGTGCCAGCAGCTTCACCGCGAGGCTGGGCACCGGGGAGCTGTTTTTT. It specifies CASSFTARLGTGELFF.

This clone has just one count. The V and J genes are TRBV27 and TRBJ2-2; D is perhaps TRBD2 (5 bases). Germline V gene sequence: CDR1 MNHEY, CDR2 SMNVEV (reference sequence). The germline V and J ends were trimmed by 5 bases and 4 bases, with 14 bases remaining between them. The length of the CDR3 is 15 residues. CDR3 DNA: TGTGCCAGCAGTCCTGGACTGTCCCGCACCGGGGAGCTGTTTTTT. Translation: CASSPGLSRTGELFF.

V usage is TRBV7-9 and J usage is TRBJ2-7; 9 positions agree with TRBD1. J lost 1 base, V lost 8 bases, and 6 bases had no gene match. Germline V gene data show CDR1 as SEHNR and CDR2 as FQNEAQ (reference sequence). The CDR3 is 14 residues long. The DNA of the CDR3 is TGTGCCAGCGGTTGGGGACAGGGATCCTACGAGCAGTACTTC. It codes for CASGWGQGSYEQYF.

This clone was seen only a few times. The CDR3 sequence: CASSSWEGDTGELFF. The DNA for the CDR3 is TGCGCCAGCAGCTCGTGGGAGGGGGACACCGGGGAGCTGTTTTTT. V and J are TRBV5-1 and TRBJ2-2, with a weak D call TRBD2 (7 bases). With 3 bases removed from V and 3 bases from J, the gap between germline ends came to 12 bases. CDR3 length equals 15 residues. CDR1 SGHRS and CDR2 YFSETQ come from the germline V gene.

The genes are TRBV7-8 and TRBJ2-2; D perhaps matches TRBD2 (6 bases). Germline loops: CDR1 SGHVS, CDR2 FQNEAQ. V was pared by 1 base and J by 1 base, with 10 bases between. This CDR3 contains 16 residues. CDR3 sequence (DNA): TGTGCCAGCAGCTTAGTACGGGGGAGGAACACCGGGGAGCTGTTTTTT. Protein sequence: CASSLVRGRNTGELFF.